Below are 27 T cell receptor beta chains sequenced from a single sample in a study of graft-versus-host responses after intestinal transplantation. Sequencing used immunoSEQ multiplex PCR; TCRdb keeps in-frame clones, though not all of them. The repertoire holds more than 95,000 clones, with about nine tenths as singletons. These TCRs are of unknown antigen specificity. The sample consisted of unstimulated CD4+ T cells sorted from spleen or lymph node cells, taken before intestinal transplant. The receptors were gathered from a human donor who received an intestinal transplant.

The chain combines TRBV2 with TRBJ2-3, with 7 bases identical to TRBD2. Germline CDR1 and CDR2: SNHLY and FYNNEI. With 6 bases clipped from V and 5 bases from J, the junction kept 8 bases outside the gene matches. This CDR3 is 14 amino acids long. The CDR3 sequence is CASRPVGGGDTQYF. The CDR3 region has the DNA TGTGCCAGCAGACCCGTGGGGGGGGGAGATACGCAGTATTTT.

The rearrangement links TRBV28 to TRBJ2-5, with 8 bases aligning to TRBD1. The V segment lost 6 bases and the J segment 1 base; nucleotides outside the gene matches: 7. The CDR3 is 15 amino acids. Germline V gene lookup returns CDR1 MDHEN and CDR2 SYDVKM. The CDR3 here is CASREPTGVQETQYF. The CDR3 DNA reads TGTGCCAGCAGAGAACCGACAGGGGTCCAAGAGACCCAGTACTTC.

This clone showed up just a few times. This sequence joins TRBV6-5 and TRBJ1-5; unclear D gene. Germline CDR1 MNHEY, CDR2 SVGAGI. V shed 6 bases and J shed 1 base, with 7 bases lying between them. This CDR3 has 13 residues. CDR3 DNA sequence: TGTGCCAGCAGCTCGGTAAGCAATCAGCCCCAGCATTTT. This sequence encodes CASSSVSNQPQHF.

CDR3 region: CASGPTGAGNSPLHF. The CDR3 DNA reads TGTGCTAGTGGGCCGACAGGGGCGGGTAATTCACCCCTCCACTTT. This chain connects TRBV12-5 to TRBJ1-6; TRBD1 agrees at 8 bases. The V gene's germline CDR1 is LGHNT and CDR2 FRNRAP. V was pared by 6 bases and J by 6 bases, with 7 bases of the junction left unmatched. The CDR3 is 15 residues long. The whole variable domain, filled in from reference TRBV12-5 and TRBJ1-6, reads DARVTQTPRHKVTEMGQEVTMRCQPILGHNTVFWYRQTMMQGLELLAYFRNRAPLDDSGMPKDRFSAEMPDATLATLKIQPSEPRDSAVYFCASGPTGAGNSPLHFGNGTRLTVT.

This clone has a single count. The J gene is TRBJ2-7, the V gene TRBV19; 11 bases map to TRBD2. CDR3 length: 15 amino acids. With V trimmed by 6 bases and J by 7 bases, 11 bases remained unmatched. Germline lookup yields CDR1 LNHDA and CDR2 SQIVND (reference sequence). The CDR3 region is CASRPTGTSGAEQYF. CDR3 in DNA: TGTGCCAGTAGGCCAACCGGGACTAGCGGAGCAGAGCAGTACTTC. Supplemented by reference TRBV19 and TRBJ2-7, the full variable domain reads DGGITQSPKYLFRKEGQNVTLSCEQNLNHDAMYWYRQDPGQGLRLIYYSQIVNDFQKGDIAEGYSVSREKKESFPLTVTSAQKNPTAFYLCASRPTGTSGAEQYFGPGTRLTVT.

The chain recombines TRBV7-9 with TRBJ2-5; possibly TRBD2 for D (5 bases). CDR1 SEHNR and CDR2 FQNEAQ come from the germline V gene (reference sequence). Trimming cost V 3 bases and J 4 bases, with 18 bases left between them. The CDR3 runs 16 residues. The CDR3 nucleotides read TGTGCCAGCAGCTTCGGTCGACTCCGGGATTCAGAGACCCAGTACTTC. Protein: CASSFGRLRDSETQYF.

In its sample, this clone was seen once. The J gene is TRBJ2-3, the V gene TRBV5-4; 8 bases are a match to TRBD2. The CDR3 has 17 amino acids. The V and J ends lost 2 bases and 0 bases, in that order; junction bases with no gene match: 8. Germline CDR1 is SGHNT and CDR2 is YYREEE (reference sequence). CDR3 DNA sequence: TGTGCCAGCAGCTTACACGGGGGGGGGACTAGCACAGATACGCAGTATTTT. Its protein product is CASSLHGGGTSTDTQYF.

In the case of this clone: Other DNA sequences in the same sample also yield this CDR3. The chain carries TRBV2 and TRBJ2-3; 13 bases match TRBD2. CDR3 length: 15 residues. CDR1 and CDR2 from the germline V gene are SNHLY and FYNNEI. Unmatched junction bases numbered 4, after V lost 6 bases and J lost 4 bases. Written as DNA, the CDR3 is TGTGCCAGCAGCCCCGGACTAGCGGGAGCAGATACGCAGTATTTT. Residues: CASSPGLAGADTQYF.

This rearrangement joins TRBV6-1 to TRBJ1-5; D gene unclear. The V end lost 5 bases, the J end lost 3 bases, and 14 bases lay between the germline ends. The germline CDR1 and CDR2 sequences are MNHNS and SASEGT. The CDR3 has 15 residues. The DNA for the CDR3 is TGTGCCAGCAGTCCCTCCCCCGGTATCAATCAGCCCCAGCATTTT. Protein: CASSPSPGINQPQHF.

The chain employs TRBV27 and TRBJ1-1; D is unresolved. V gave up 5 bases and J gave up 1 base, with 14 bases separating them. The CDR3 contains 15 residues. From germline, CDR1 is MNHEY and CDR2 SMNVEV (reference sequence). In DNA, the CDR3 is TGTGCCAGCAGTCCCCAAAAGGCAGGGAACACTGAAGCTTTCTTT. Residues: CASSPQKAGNTEAFF.

The genes are TRBV19 and TRBJ2-7; TRBD1 aligns across 10 bases. Trimming took 4 bases from V and 5 from J; bases not matched to a gene: 5. The CDR3 runs 14 residues. Germline V gene sequence: CDR1 LNHDA, CDR2 SQIVND (reference sequence). The CDR3 DNA reads as TGTGCCAGTAGTACCGGGACAGGGGTCAACGAGCAGTACTTC. This gives the protein CASSTGTGVNEQYF.

The table lists this clone with a count of one. The chain is built from TRBV19 and TRBJ1-1; TRBD1 aligns across 7 bases. J lost 6 bases, V lost 3 bases, and 10 bases had no gene match. The germline gives CDR1 LNHDA, CDR2 SQIVND (reference sequence). This CDR3 has 15 residues. CDR3 in amino acids: CASSISRQGFPEAFF. The CDR3 DNA is TGTGCCAGTAGTATTTCGAGACAGGGATTCCCTGAAGCTTTCTTT.

The chain recombines TRBV4-3 with TRBJ2-2, with D possibly being TRBD2 (5 bases). Trimming shortened V by 0 bases and J by 4 bases, and 9 bases separated the two germline ends. The CDR3 has 15 amino acids. Per the germline V gene, CDR1 is LGHNA and CDR2 is YSLEER. The CDR3 DNA follows: TGCGCCAGCAGCCAAGAACCGAGGGTCACCGGGGAGCTGTTTTTT. It translates to CASSQEPRVTGELFF.

The chain couples TRBV27 to TRBJ2-3; a weak D match, TRBD2 (5 bases). V lost 1 base to trimming and J lost 1 base, with 9 bases between them. The CDR3 consists of 15 residues. The germline CDR1 and CDR2 sequences are MNHEY and SMNVEV (reference sequence). CDR3 in DNA: TGTGCCAGCAGTTTATGGCTAGCTGGCACAGATACGCAGTATTTT. Protein: CASSLWLAGTDTQYF.

The chain carries TRBV28 and TRBJ1-4; D is unresolved. Trimming cost V 8 bases and J 4 bases, with 14 bases left between them. Per the germline V gene, CDR1 is MDHEN and CDR2 is SYDVKM. The CDR3 consists of 14 residues. For the CDR3, the DNA is TGTGCCAGCCGTACAGCCGGTTTTAATGAAAAACTGTTTTTT. Translated, it gives CASRTAGFNEKLFF.

This chain joins TRBV7-2 and TRBJ1-1; 7 bases align to TRBD1. The CDR3 consists of 17 residues. Trimming took 5 bases from V and 1 from J; bases not matched to a gene: 13. Germline V lookup: CDR1 SGHTA, CDR2 FQGNSA. The CDR3 sequence: CASSPQTGYGGNTEAFF. The CDR3 DNA reads as TGTGCCAGCAGCCCACAGACAGGGTACGGGGGGAACACTGAAGCTTTCTTT.

The chain links TRBV7-2 to TRBJ1-1, with 9 nucleotides matching TRBD1. The CDR3 runs to 15 residues. Germline loops: CDR1 SGHTA, CDR2 FQGNSA. V was clipped by 5 bases and J by 8 bases; unmatched bases: 12. Here the CDR3 reads CASSQRTSGTGEAFF. The CDR3, as DNA: TGTGCCAGCAGCCAACGGACTTCCGGGACAGGGGAAGCTTTCTTT.

The chain employs TRBV11-2 and TRBJ2-3; no firm D call. V lost 5 bases and J lost 3, with 6 bases in between. The CDR3 has 12 residues. The germline gives CDR1 SGHAT, CDR2 FQNNGV. The CDR3 loop reads CASSPYTDTQYF. The CDR3 DNA is TGTGCCAGCAGCCCCTATACAGATACGCAGTATTTT.

The rearrangement joins TRBV4-2 to TRBJ1-1; 7 positions agree with TRBD1. Per the germline V gene, CDR1 is LGHNA and CDR2 is YNFKEQ. V dropped 1 base and J dropped 2; count of bases not matched to a gene: 4. This CDR3 comprises 15 residues. CDR3 sequence reads: CASSQAPGGNTEAFF. CDR3 bases: TGTGCCAGCAGCCAAGCCCCAGGGGGAAACACTGAAGCTTTCTTT.

The genes are TRBV7-8 and TRBJ1-2, with TRBD1 as a possible D gene (5 bases). Germline CDR1 is SGHVS and CDR2 is FQNEAQ. The CDR3 is made up of 14 amino acids. The V gene lost 1 base and the J gene lost 8 bases, with 14 bases spanning the gap. CDR3 sequence: CASSLDLGRRGYTF. CDR3 sequence (DNA): TGTGCCAGCAGCTTAGACCTGGGGCGGCGCGGCTACACCTTC.

This chain links TRBV7-2 with TRBJ1-1, with D possibly TRBD1 on 6 matching bases. The CDR3 runs 13 residues. Between the trimmed V and J ends, which lost 5 bases and 7 bases, there was a span of 14 bases. The germline CDR1 and CDR2 sequences are SGHTA and FQGNSA. Written as DNA, the CDR3 is TGTGCCAGCAGCGTACAGGGAAGGGGTGAAGCTTTCTTT. It codes for CASSVQGRGEAFF.

The chain joins TRBV10-3 to TRBJ2-5; unclear D gene. Trimming shortened V by 3 bases and J by 3 bases, and 2 bases separated the two germline ends. CDR3 length: 11 residues. Germline values: CDR1 ENHRY, CDR2 SYGVKD. The CDR3 sequence: CAISDKETQYF. As DNA, the CDR3 is TGTGCCATCAGTGATAAAGAGACCCAGTACTTC.

The CDR3 spells CASSEEAGGYTDTQYF. The DNA of the CDR3 is TGCGCCAGCAGTGAGGAGGCAGGGGGCTACACAGATACGCAGTATTTT. The chain couples TRBV10-2 to TRBJ2-3, with 8 bases identical to TRBD1. The CDR3 is 16 residues long. V lost 2 bases, J lost 2 bases, and 6 bases stayed unmatched. Germline CDR1 is WSHSY and CDR2 is SAAADI.

The chain has TRBV19 and TRBJ1-5; D is undetermined. The germline V gene has CDR1 LNHDA and CDR2 SQIVND (reference sequence). CDR3 length: 14 residues. V was pared by 1 base and J by 3 bases, with 7 bases between. CDR3 protein: CASSIGQNNQPQHF. Here the CDR3 DNA reads TGTGCCAGTAGTATAGGGCAAAACAATCAGCCCCAGCATTTT.

The chain has TRBV7-2 and TRBJ1-4; D is possibly TRBD1 (6 bases). The V end lost 2 bases, the J end lost 7 bases, and 14 bases lay between the germline ends. CDR3 size: 15 residues. Per germline, CDR1 SGHTA and CDR2 FQGNSA. CDR3 sequence (DNA): TGTGCCAGCAGCTTAAATACAGGGAGTGGTGAAAAACTGTTTTTT. As protein: CASSLNTGSGEKLFF.

DNA for the CDR3: TGTGCCAGCAGTGTTGCTCAGGGCGCCTACGAGCAGTACTTC. Protein: CASSVAQGAYEQYF. This chain joins TRBV2 and TRBJ2-7, with D tentatively TRBD1 (5 bases). The germline V gene has CDR1 SNHLY and CDR2 FYNNEI. V lost 4 bases to trimming and J lost 2 bases, with 12 bases between them. This CDR3 spans 14 amino acids.

This clone came up a few times. The rearrangement joins TRBV30 to TRBJ1-4, with D tentatively TRBD1 (5 bases). This CDR3 is 15 amino acids long. From germline, CDR1 is GTSNPN and CDR2 SVGIG (reference sequence). With 1 base removed from V and 4 bases from J, the gap between germline ends came to 13 bases. CDR3: CAWSAGSGGNEKLFF. The CDR3 DNA sequence: TGTGCCTGGAGTGCCGGGTCGGGGGGTAATGAAAAACTGTTTTTT.